This entry is about one T cell receptor beta chain. The sample is drawn from a study of shared clonotypes between healthy human individuals. CDR3 size: 15 residues. V shed 8 bases and J shed 4 bases, with 18 bases lying between them. Germline CDR1 and CDR2: ENHRY and SYGVKD. CD4+ cells underwent separation, giving CD45RA+ naive and CD45RA-negative memory subsets. Genomic DNA of every subset was divided equally among multiple immunoSEQ plates. The repertoire was sequenced with immunoSEQ multiplex PCR; TCRdb's copy has only in-frame clones and lacks some. The data contain 2 million to 2.5 million clones, roughly 90% of them singletons.

Sequenced: naive CD4+ T cells from PBMCs. Specified subset: CD45RA+ positively selected. This sequence originates from a young man in good health. Some clones in this sample may be carry-over from other donors' samples. The V gene is TRBV10-3, the J gene TRBJ1-5; no reliable D call. The CDR3 protein is CAISEQLGSNQPQHF. CDR3 coding DNA: TGTGCCATCTCAGAACAGCTAGGATCAAATCAGCCCCAGCATTTT.